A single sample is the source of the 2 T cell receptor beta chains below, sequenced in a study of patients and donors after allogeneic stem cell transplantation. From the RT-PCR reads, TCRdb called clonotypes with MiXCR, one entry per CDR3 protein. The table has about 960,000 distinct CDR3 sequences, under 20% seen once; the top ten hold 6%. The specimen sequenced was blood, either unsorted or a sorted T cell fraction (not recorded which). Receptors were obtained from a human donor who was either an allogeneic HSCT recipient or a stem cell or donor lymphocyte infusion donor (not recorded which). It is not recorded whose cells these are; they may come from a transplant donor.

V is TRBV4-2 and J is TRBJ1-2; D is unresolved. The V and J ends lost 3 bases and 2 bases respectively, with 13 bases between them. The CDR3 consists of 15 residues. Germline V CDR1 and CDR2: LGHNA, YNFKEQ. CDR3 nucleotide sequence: TGTGCCAGCAGCCAGCCCTTGGCAGGCAACTATGGCTACACCTTC. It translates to CASSQPLAGNYGYTF.

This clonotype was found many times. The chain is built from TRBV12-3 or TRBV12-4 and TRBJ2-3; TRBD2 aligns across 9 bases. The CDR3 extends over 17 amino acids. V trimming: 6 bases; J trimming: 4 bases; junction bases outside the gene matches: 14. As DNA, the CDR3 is TGTGCCAGCAGCCGGCGATCTAGCGGGATGAGGGCAGATACGCAGTATTTT. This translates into CASSRRSSGMRADTQYF.